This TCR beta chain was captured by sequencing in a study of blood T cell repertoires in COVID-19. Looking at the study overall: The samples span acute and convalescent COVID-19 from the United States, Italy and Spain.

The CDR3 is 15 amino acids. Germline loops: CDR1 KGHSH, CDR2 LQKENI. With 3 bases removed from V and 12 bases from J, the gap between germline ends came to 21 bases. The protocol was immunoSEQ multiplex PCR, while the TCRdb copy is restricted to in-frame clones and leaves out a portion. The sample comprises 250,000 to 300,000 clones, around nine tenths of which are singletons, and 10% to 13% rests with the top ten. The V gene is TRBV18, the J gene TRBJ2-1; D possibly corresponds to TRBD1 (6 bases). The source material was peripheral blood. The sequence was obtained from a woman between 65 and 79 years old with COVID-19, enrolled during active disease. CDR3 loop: CASSPTNDRPLVQFF. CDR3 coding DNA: TGTGCCAGCTCACCTACTAATGACAGGCCGCTAGTGCAGTTCTTC.